This T cell receptor beta chain was profiled in a study of blood T cell repertoires in COVID-19 (dated by TCRdb to 2019 to 2021). Context from the whole study: Samples covering the acute and convalescent phases of COVID-19 were provided by collaborators in the United States, Italy and Spain. Samples were obtained from the ongoing ImmuneRACE study (first 160 participants) and from roughly 1,300 subjects provided by 6 global collaborators. The sample metadata nearly always contained a de-identified subject ID, COVID-19 status, age in years and sex. Deeply sampled blood TCRbeta repertoires from subjects exposed to, actively infected with, or recovered from COVID-19 were included in the dataset. The repertoires were released in a freely available public database meant as a resource for research on the immune response to SARS-CoV-2. Where available, HLA class I and class II types were obtained from metadata supplied by the sample provider rather than from assay-based typing. The prospective study material was composed of cDNA or gDNA derived from T cells, B-cell-depleted T cells, or PBMCs.

Each collaborating institution followed its own protocols to collect whole blood in K2EDTA tubes. For TCRbeta analysis, collaborator samples were shipped as frozen whole blood, as isolated PBMCs, or as DNA extracted from either sample type. The immunoSEQ Assay, a bias-controlled multiplex PCR, was used to amplify TCRbeta CDR3 regions from genomic DNA. Concerning the study's data processing: The number of nucleated cells in each sample was estimated from the amplification of reference gene primers within the assay. To quantify the absolute abundance of each unique TCRbeta CDR3 rearrangement, sequence reads were collapsed and filtered. For each sample, productive Simpson clonality was calculated by taking the square root of Simpson's diversity index across productive rearrangements. Here the immuneACCESS table is served through TCRdb, limited to in-frame sequences with V and J called. Missing clones are a known gap in these copies; in checked studies unresolved V genes cover under half, and the rest lacks a known reason. V and J calls plus clone size are reproduced from that table; the DNA served to infer D and trimming. This sample is represented by approximately 220,000 clones; roughly 84% of them were singletons. The ten most abundant clones make up around 30% of the sample.

Including cysteine and phenylalanine, the CDR3 has 16 amino acids. Only CDR3 DNA remains: 48 bases, in frame from the first base. V is clipped by 0 bases and J by 2 bases, and the sequence between their germline boundaries is 11 bases long. Based on the germline V gene (reference sequence), the CDR1 and CDR2 sequences are SGHNT and YYREEE. This clone was recorded only once. Its binding antigen is unknown. One base away there is no much larger clone; base qualities are not given. Findings and caveats that apply to the study as a whole: The amount of clinical and demographic metadata varied by source and participant and was provided uncurated.

This receptor was identified in a man aged 40-49 years with acute or convalescent COVID-19. Sequencing input: peripheral blood. Recombination connected TRBV5-4 to TRBJ2-2, with TRBD2 tentatively as D gene (5 bases match). The DNA reads as follows: TGTGCCAGCAGCTTGGGACTAACCATTAACACCGGGGAGCTGTTTTTT. This translates into CASSLGLTINTGELFF.